This T cell receptor beta chain was recorded in a study of T cells in Graves' hyperthyroidism and ophthalmopathy. Amplification of TCR beta CDR3 regions was performed using RNA transcripts as template. Using the HTBI primer set, a first-round RT-PCR was run on the TCR CDR3. From the multiplex PCR reads, TCRdb called clonotypes with MiXCR, one entry per CDR3 protein. The sample contains more than 300,000 distinct CDR3 sequences, about 18% of which appear only once. Clinicians diagnosed patients from clinical symptoms, serum thyroxine and TRAb, thyroid ultrasound and orbital computed tomography. The PBMCs were taken from less than 11 ml of fresh peripheral blood. The CDR3 has 13 residues. Trimming removed 4 bases at V and 8 bases at J, with 13 bases between. The germline V gene encodes CDR1 KGHDR and CDR2 SFDVKD. Study-wide points: Most expanded thyroid clonotypes above 0.001 also appeared in blood. Median prediction lead before ophthalmopathy onset was roughly 6 months with the model.

This clonotype has at least ten counts. Its specificity is not known. Specimen: blood. The chain uses TRBV24-1 and TRBJ1-2; D is undetermined. This TCR was sampled from a man aged 18 to 30 with Graves' ophthalmopathy. CDR3 residues: CATSDLTGWGYTF. CDR3 nucleotide sequence: TGTGCCACCAGTGACCTTACCGGATGGGGCTACACCTTC.